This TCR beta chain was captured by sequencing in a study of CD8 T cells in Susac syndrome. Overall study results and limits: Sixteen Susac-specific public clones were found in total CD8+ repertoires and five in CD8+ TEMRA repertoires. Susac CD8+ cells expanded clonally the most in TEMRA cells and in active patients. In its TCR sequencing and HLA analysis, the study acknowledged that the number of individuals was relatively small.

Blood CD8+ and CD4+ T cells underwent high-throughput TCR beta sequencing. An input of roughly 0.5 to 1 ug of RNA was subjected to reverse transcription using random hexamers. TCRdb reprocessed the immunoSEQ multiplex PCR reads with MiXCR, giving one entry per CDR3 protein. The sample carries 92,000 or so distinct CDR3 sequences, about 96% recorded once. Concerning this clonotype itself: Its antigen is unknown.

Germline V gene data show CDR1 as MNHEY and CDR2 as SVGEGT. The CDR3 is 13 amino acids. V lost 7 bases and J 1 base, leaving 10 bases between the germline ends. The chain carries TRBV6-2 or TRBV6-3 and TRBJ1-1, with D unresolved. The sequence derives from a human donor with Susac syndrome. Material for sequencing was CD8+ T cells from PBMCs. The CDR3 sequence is CASTLIWNTEAFF. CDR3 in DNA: TGTGCCAGCACCCTAATCTGGAACACTGAAGCTTTCTTT.